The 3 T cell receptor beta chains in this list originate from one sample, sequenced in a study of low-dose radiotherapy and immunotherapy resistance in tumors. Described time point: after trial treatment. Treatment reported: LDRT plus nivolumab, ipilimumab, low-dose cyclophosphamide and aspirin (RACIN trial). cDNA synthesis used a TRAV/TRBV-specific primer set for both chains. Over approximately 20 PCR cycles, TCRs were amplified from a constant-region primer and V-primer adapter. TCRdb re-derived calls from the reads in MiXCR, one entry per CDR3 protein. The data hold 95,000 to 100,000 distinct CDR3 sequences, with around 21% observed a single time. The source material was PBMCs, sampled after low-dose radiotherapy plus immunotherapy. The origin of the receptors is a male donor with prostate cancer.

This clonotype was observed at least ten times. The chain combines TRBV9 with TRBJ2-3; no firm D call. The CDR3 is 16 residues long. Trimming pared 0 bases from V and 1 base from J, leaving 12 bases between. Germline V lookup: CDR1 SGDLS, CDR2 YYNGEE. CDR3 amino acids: CASSVAANHRTDTQYF. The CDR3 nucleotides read TGTGCCAGCAGCGTAGCTGCTAATCACCGCACAGATACGCAGTATTTT. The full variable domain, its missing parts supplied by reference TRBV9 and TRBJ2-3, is DSGVTQTPKHLITATGQRVTLRCSPRSGDLSVYWYQQSLDQGLQFLIQYYNGEERAKGNILERFSAQQFPDLHSELNLSSLELGDSALYFCASSVAANHRTDTQYFGPGTRLTVL.

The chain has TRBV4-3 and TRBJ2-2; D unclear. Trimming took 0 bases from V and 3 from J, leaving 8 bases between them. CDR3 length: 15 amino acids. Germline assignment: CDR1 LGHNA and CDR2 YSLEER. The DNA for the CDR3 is TGCGCCAGCAGCCAAGAGGCTAGGGACACCGGGGAGCTGTTTTTT. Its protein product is CASSQEARDTGELFF.

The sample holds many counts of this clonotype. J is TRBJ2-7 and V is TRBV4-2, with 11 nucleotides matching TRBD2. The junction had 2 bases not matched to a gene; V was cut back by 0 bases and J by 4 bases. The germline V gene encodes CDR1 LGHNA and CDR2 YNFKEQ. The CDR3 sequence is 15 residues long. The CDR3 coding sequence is TGTGCCAGCAGCCAAGAACCTAGCGGGGGGTACGAGCAGTACTTC. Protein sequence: CASSQEPSGGYEQYF.